The source of this T cell receptor (beta chain) is a study of shared clonotypes between healthy human individuals (TCRdb year 2020). Context from the whole study: The cohort included three men and two women between 18 and 49 years of age. For each donor, CD4 naive and CD4 memory were each given three plates, CD8 naive was given two plates, and CD8 memory was given one plate. Blood TCR repertoires of about 5 healthy adults were deeply sequenced to estimate repertoire size and the extent of clonotype sharing between individuals. Libraries were prepared and TCR repertoires were sequenced by different laboratories using diverse techniques, in order to increase sequencing depth and limit assay-specific biases. Per donor, leukapheresis produced somewhere between about 0.9 and 9.5 billion PBMCs.

The V end loses 5 bases and the J end loses 7 bases, and a stretch of 12 bases separates them. The CDR3 covers 13 residues, taking in both the cysteine and the phenylalanine. This entry keeps only the CDR3 DNA: 39 bases, framed from base 1. CDR1 and CDR2, per the germline V gene, are SGHAT and FQNNGV. The donors were healthy, HIV-negative adults who had no recently reported acute infections or vaccinations. All donors were Caucasian adults living in Nashville, Tennessee, USA. CD4+ T cells were enriched by magnetic negative selection, after which naive cells were positively selected on CD45RA and the negative fraction was taken as the memory subset. After blood collection by leukapheresis, PBMCs were isolated using Ficoll-Histopaque density gradient centrifugation and then cryopreserved in the vapor phase of liquid nitrogen. Analytical flow cytometry was used to check the purity and quantity of each magnetically sorted T cell population. Each sorted fraction had its genomic DNA isolated and then quantified by UV absorbance on a Nanodrop 2000c.

This clone occurred a few times. Its specific antigen is unknown. Per-base qualities were not stored, and no clone one base away is much larger. The full study reports these points: Incomplete sequencing was indicated by rarefaction of sorted-subset datasets, despite the large sequencing depth. Sampling was restricted to blood, and TCR repertoires in tissues likely differ from the TCR repertoires found in blood. Clonotypes shared by all four sorted-subset donors showed higher generation probabilities than non-shared clonotypes. Because the study included a small number of donors, the genetic and exposure-history diversity represented was limited. Larger estimated clonotype richness was generally found for naive subsets than for memory subsets. Based on pairwise subsampling, the degree of clonotype sharing among donors was expected to be affected by sequencing depth. Across four donors, approximately 4.6% of naive CD4, around 3.3% of naive CD8, 2.3% of memory CD4, and under 0.45% of memory CD8 clonotypes were shared.

Using the deep immunoSEQ assay, TCR CDR3 regions were amplified from genomic DNA by multiplex PCR. Genomic DNA extracted from each cell subset was distributed evenly over all wells of several immunoSEQ 96-well plates, and each plate served as one replicate. For sorted subsets, each replicate PCR was loaded with 200 ng genomic DNA, equivalent to approximately 33,000 T cell genomes. Purified libraries were quantified with a Qubit 3.0 fluorometer, sized on a Bioanalyzer 2100, and re-quantified with the KAPA Library Quantification kit. A separate single-read 150-cycle Illumina NextSeq 550 flow cell was used to sequence each immunoSEQ 96-well plate. The original pipeline was this. The immunoSEQ output contained only junctional sequences without quality scores, so filtering could not match that applied to full-length reads. To assign V/J genes and CDR3, sequences were annotated against IMGT germline references using PyIR, a Python wrapper for IgBLAST v1.9. Reads were removed for weak V/J assignments (E-value above 1e-6), missing CDR3, stop codons, out-of-frame junctions, or ambiguous translated residues. V3J clonotypes were defined as sequences sharing an identical inferred V gene, J gene, and CDR3 amino acid sequence. The percentage overlap between two repertoires was calculated by dividing the number of shared unique clonotypes by the size of the smaller repertoire. RTK rarefaction, the Chao1 estimator, and Recon v2.1 estimates of unobserved clonotypes were used to assess repertoire richness. Generation probabilities were computed with OLGA for all TCRbeta clonotypes obtained by the gDNA method from several donors. The table was pulled from immuneACCESS by TCRdb, which kept in-frame rearrangements only. Such tables lose some clones; where checked, under half of the loss comes from unresolved V genes, and the rest has no known cause. V, J and clone size are taken as reported in that table, and D and trimming were inferred from the DNA itself. For this sample the table gives 950,000 to 1,300,000 clones, of which around 75% were detected only once. The top ten clonotypes cover approximately 1.5% of the sample.

Sequencing was done on a sample of memory CD4+ T cells sorted from blood. According to the study, the label for this sample's cell subset or site signals: CD45RA-negative fraction. The sequence was collected from a man between 18 and 29 years old in good health. The chain uses TRBV11-2 and TRBJ2-1; the D segment could be TRBD2, given 5 matching bases. The nucleotides are TGTGCCAGCAGCCCTCCCCTAGCAAATGAGCAGTTCTTC. It is translated as CASSPPLANEQFF. The CDR3, completed at both ends by the reference TRBV11-2 and TRBJ2-1 genes, gives the full variable domain EAGVAQSPRYKIIEKRQSVAFWCNPISGHATLYWYQQILGQGPKLLIQFQNNGVVDDSQLPKDRFSAERLKGVDSTLKIQPAKLEDSAVYLCASSPPLANEQFFGPGTRLTVL.